Included here is one TCR beta chain sequence, with context. This clonotype has at least ten counts. The target of this receptor is not known. No base quality information exists; no much larger clone differs at one position. CDR1 and CDR2, per the germline V gene, are SGHRS and YFSETQ. The CDR3, from cysteine to phenylalanine, totals 16 residues. The DNA shown is the 48-base CDR3, in frame from base 1. Germline trimming: 0 bases from V, 8 bases from J; junction bases outside gene matches: 9. Hyperthyroidism patients were newly diagnosed, with disease duration under 2 months, and aged 18 to 65 years. Patients with uncontrolled infections, other autoimmune diseases, pregnancy or lactation were excluded. Clinical symptoms, serum thyroxine and TRAb, thyroid ultrasound, and orbital computed tomography formed the basis for the diagnoses. Blood from progressor patients was collected at the time of first diagnosis with hyperthyroidism, before any ophthalmopathy symptoms had appeared. PBMCs were separated from roughly 9.6 ml of fresh peripheral blood using Ficoll-Paque density gradient centrifugation. Patients classed as progressors first received a Graves' hyperthyroidism diagnosis and then went on to develop ophthalmopathy during follow-up. Total RNA was extracted using Trizol reagent, and RNA quality was assessed on an Agilent 2100 Bioanalyzer.

The data stem from a study of T cells in Graves' hyperthyroidism and ophthalmopathy (dated by TCRdb to between 2019 and 2020). A note on the overall study: Peripheral blood samples were taken at initial diagnosis, before any treatment was given. To identify distinguishing TCR V-J signatures, a discovery cohort of some 99 patients was used, comprising some 43 with Graves' ophthalmopathy and around 57 with stable Graves' hyperthyroidism. Prospective prediction of ophthalmopathy was tested in an independent validation cohort consisting of some 18 hyperthyroidism patients and 15 or so patients who later progressed to ophthalmopathy. The 95 to 100 discovery patients were divided at random into training and test sets in a 7:3 ratio. In roughly six Graves' hyperthyroidism patients, the study also compared T-cell repertoires from thyroid tissue with T-cell repertoires from blood. After sampling, hyperthyroidism patients received methimazole starting at 30 mg daily, and ophthalmopathy patients received high-dose intravenous methylprednisolone. TCR Vbeta CDR3 sequencing of 140 or so peripheral blood samples (over 40 ophthalmopathy, about 74 hyperthyroidism and approximately 17 progressor patients) is reported in the paper. General conclusions and limits of the study: Most expanded thyroid clonotypes (frequency above 0.001) were also detected in blood, a finding suggesting that blood repertoires may reflect thyroid immune responses. Sample size was not statistically predetermined, and blinding of investigators to group allocation was not performed. Ophthalmopathy was separated from stable hyperthyroidism by a 13 V-J signature model, with around 88% sensitivity and 81% to 82% specificity obtained in cross-validation and 80%/75% obtained in testing. During validation, the model predicted progression to ophthalmopathy a median of about 6.3 months ahead of onset, with around 70% sensitivity and roughly 75% specificity.

The TCR beta CDR3 regions were amplified from the RNA transcripts. The TCR CDR3 was subjected to a first round of RT-PCR using the HTBI primer set and the Qiagen OneStep RT-PCR kit. A second multiplex PCR round built the libraries, followed by size selection and purification. Libraries were sequenced paired-end with 100 bp reads on an Illumina HiSeq2000. The original pipeline was this. SOAPnuke was used to process the raw data, with reads discarded if the reads contained adapters or uncalled bases, had a mean Phred below 15, or lacked an exact constant-primer or identifier match. High-quality paired reads were merged using COPE v1.2.5, and each unique nucleotide sequence was defined as a clonotype. Clonotypes were aligned to IMGT TRBV, TRBD and TRBJ reference segments using MiTCR v1.1. The analysis included only V-J combinations with a frequency above 0.0001, which together covered 98% to 99.2% of the repertoires. A TCS score was defined as the ratio of F50 (clonal expansion) to E x V (chaos), with BLOSUM62-based TCRdist applied between CDR3 peptides within each V-J. Welch's t-statistics and random forest reduced 450 to 600 V-J features to 13, which were used in a naive Bayes classifier (R e1071). TCRdb handled the public reads itself, with Q25 trimming in fastp and clone calling in MiXCR, and kept productive beta chains. Duplicate CDR3 protein sequences are folded into a single record with the most common DNA and genes. TCRdb's processing, not the study's, gives the V and J calls here. In all, the sample holds a few hundred thousand distinct CDR3 sequences, and approximately 14% of those were seen once. Of the sample, under 35% falls within the top ten clones.

The sequence was collected from a woman in her forties or fifties with Graves' hyperthyroidism that later progressed to Graves' ophthalmopathy. The sample comprised blood. The rearranged chain carries TRBV5-1 and TRBJ2-1, with 9 middle bases fitting TRBD2. The CDR3 is CASSLDGGRGGDEQFF. In nucleotides, the sequence is TGCGCCAGCAGCTTGGATGGGGGACGCGGGGGGGATGAGCAGTTCTTC. The reference TRBV5-1 and TRBJ2-1 proteins fill in what lies around the CDR3, so the full variable domain reads KAGVTQTPRYLIKTRGQQVTLSCSPISGHRSVSWYQQTPGQGLQFLFEYFSETQRNKGNFPGRFSGRQFSNSRSEMNVSTLELGDSALYLCASSLDGGRGGDEQFFGPGTRLTVL.